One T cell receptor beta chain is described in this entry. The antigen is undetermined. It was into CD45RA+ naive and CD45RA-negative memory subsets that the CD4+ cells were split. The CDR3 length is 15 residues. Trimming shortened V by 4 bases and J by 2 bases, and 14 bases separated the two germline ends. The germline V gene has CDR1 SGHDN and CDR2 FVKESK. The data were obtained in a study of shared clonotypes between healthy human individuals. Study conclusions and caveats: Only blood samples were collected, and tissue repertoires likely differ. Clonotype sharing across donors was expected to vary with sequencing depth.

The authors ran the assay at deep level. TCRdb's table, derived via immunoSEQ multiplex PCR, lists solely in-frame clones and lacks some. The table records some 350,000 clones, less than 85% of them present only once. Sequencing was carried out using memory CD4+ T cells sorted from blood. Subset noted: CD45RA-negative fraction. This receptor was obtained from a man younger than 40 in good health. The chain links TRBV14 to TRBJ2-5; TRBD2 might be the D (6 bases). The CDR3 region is CASSRGTRDQETQYF. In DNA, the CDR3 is TGTGCCAGCAGCCGGGGGACTCGTGATCAAGAGACCCAGTACTTC.